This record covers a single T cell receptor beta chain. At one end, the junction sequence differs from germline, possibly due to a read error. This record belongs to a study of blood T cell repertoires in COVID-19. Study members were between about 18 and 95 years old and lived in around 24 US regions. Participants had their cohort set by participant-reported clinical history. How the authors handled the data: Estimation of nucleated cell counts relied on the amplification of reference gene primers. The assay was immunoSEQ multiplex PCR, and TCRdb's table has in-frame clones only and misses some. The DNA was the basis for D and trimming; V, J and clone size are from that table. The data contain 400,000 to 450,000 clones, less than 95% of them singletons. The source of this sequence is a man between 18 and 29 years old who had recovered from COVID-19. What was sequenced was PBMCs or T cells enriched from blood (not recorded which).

Here the CDR3 reads CASSGGASASNEQYF. CDR3 nucleotides: TGTGCCAGCTCTGGGGGGGCATCCGCCTCCAACGAGCAGTACTTC. The chain uses TRBV18 and TRBJ2-7; D perhaps matches TRBD2 (7 bases). The germline gives CDR1 KGHSH, CDR2 LQKENI. CDR3 length: 15 amino acids.